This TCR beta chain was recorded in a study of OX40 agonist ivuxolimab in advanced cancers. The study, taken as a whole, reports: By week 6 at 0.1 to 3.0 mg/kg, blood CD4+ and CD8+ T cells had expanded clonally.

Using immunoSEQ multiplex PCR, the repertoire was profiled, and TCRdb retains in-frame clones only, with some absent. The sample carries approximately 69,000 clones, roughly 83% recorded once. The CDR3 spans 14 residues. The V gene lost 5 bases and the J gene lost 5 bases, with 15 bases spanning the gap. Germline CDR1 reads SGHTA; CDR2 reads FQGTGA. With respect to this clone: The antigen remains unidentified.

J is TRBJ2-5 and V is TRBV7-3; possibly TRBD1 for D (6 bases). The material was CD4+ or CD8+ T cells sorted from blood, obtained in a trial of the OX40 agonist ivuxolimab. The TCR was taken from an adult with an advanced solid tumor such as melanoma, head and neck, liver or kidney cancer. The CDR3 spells CASSQGTYGETQYF. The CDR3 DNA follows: TGTGCCAGCAGCCAGGGGACGTACGGGGAGACCCAGTACTTC.